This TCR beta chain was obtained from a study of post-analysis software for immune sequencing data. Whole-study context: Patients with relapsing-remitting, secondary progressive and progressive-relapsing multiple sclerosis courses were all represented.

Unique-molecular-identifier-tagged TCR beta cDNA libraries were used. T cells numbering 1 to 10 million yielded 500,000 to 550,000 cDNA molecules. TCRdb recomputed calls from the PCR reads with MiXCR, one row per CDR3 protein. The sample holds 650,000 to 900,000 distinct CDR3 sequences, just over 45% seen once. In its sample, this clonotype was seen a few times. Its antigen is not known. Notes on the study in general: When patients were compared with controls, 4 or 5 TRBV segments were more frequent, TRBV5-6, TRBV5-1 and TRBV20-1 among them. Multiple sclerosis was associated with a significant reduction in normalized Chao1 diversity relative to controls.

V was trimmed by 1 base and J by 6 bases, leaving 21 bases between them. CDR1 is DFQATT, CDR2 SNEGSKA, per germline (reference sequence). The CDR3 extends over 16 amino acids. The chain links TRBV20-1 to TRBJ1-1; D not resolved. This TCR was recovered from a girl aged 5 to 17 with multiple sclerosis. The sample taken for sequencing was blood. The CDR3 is CSARALPAGEYAEAFF. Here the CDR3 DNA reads TGCAGTGCTAGAGCACTCCCCGCGGGCGAGTATGCTGAAGCTTTCTTT.